This T cell receptor beta chain emerged from a study of T cell repertoires in cytomegalovirus infection. Looking at the study overall: TCR beta signatures that were public indicated CMV infection and matching HLA type.

TCRdb reprocessed the reads with MiXCR, giving one entry per CDR3 protein. The table records 150,000 to 200,000 distinct CDR3 sequences, about 15% of them present only once. The CDR3 consists of 16 residues. The germline gives CDR1 SGHTA, CDR2 FQGTGA. Trimming at V came to 2 bases and at J to 10 bases, leaving 9 bases not matched to a gene. Overall study results and limits: Using cumulative public TCR beta family frequency, the authors identified those who carried CMV together with the relevant HLA. The ex vivo response was dominated by HLA-C-restricted CMV-specific TCR beta clonotypes.

This clonotype appeared many times. What it binds is not known. This clonotype was sampled from a human donor in good health (CMV status not recorded). Some clones in this sample may be carry-over from other donors' samples. The chain recombines TRBV7-3 with TRBJ2-5, with 14 bases aligning to TRBD2. The source material was PBMCs. The chain's CDR3 is CASSLSPGLAGEGQYF. CDR3 bases: TGTGCCAGCAGCTTATCTCCGGGACTAGCGGGAGAAGGCCAGTACTTC.